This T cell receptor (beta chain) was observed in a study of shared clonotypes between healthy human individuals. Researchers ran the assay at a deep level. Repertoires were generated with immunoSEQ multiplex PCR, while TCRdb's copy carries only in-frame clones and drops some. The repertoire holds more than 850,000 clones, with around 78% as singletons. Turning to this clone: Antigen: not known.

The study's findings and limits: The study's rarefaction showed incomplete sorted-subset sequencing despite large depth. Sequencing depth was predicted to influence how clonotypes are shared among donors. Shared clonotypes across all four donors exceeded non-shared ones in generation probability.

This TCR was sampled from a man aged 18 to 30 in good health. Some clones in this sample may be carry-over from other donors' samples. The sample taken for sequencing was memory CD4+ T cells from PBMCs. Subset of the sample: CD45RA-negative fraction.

Here the CDR3 reads CASSLTGEGGTEAFF. The CDR3, as DNA: TGCGCCAGCAGCCTGACAGGGGAGGGTGGTACTGAAGCTTTCTTT. This chain links TRBV5-1 with TRBJ1-1; the match to TRBD1 covers 8 bases. V shed 4 bases and J 5 bases; nucleotides not matched to a gene: 10. Germline V gene sequence: CDR1 SGHRS, CDR2 YFSETQ. This CDR3 comprises 15 residues.